These T cell receptor beta chains were read from a single sample in a study of Graves' ophthalmopathy and Graves' hyperthyroidism. TCRdb analysed the multiplex PCR reads with MiXCR anew, one entry per CDR3 protein. Among almost 750,000 distinct CDR3 sequences listed, roughly 40% were seen once. The sequenced material came from peripheral blood. The origin of the receptors is an adult man with Graves' ophthalmopathy. CDR3s include the opening cysteine and the closing phenylalanine or tryptophan. Fields, in order: D gene, clone size, J gene, V gene, CDR3 DNA, CDR3 protein. D genes are given only for firm matches. Clone size is stated in some rows and not others, as once, few, many or a class when expanded.

TRBD1 | few | TRBJ2-2 | TRBV29-1 | TGCAGCGGCCGCGGGACAGGGGGCACCGGGGAGCTGTTTTTT | CSGRGTGGTGELFF
NA | few | TRBJ2-7 | TRBV11-2 | TGCGCCAGCAGCCAAGATGGTTCGGGAGTCTACGAGCAGTACTTC | CASSQDGSGVYEQYF
TRBD1 | NA | TRBJ1-1 | TRBV6-5 | TGTGCCAGCAGTCCTTGGACAGGCGACCTCACTGAAGCTTTCTTT | CASSPWTGDLTEAFF
TRBD1 | NA | TRBJ1-4 | TRBV19 | TGTGCCATTGACAGGGCCGCATCTAATGAAAAACTGTTTTTT | CAIDRAASNEKLFF
NA | many | TRBJ2-5 | TRBV7-2 | TGTGCCGGGGCTCAGGGCCAAGAGACCCAGTACTTC | CAGAQGQETQYF
NA | NA | TRBJ2-7 | TRBV4-1 | TGCGCCAGCAGCCAAGATCGGGGCACTGGGGCCTACGAGCAGTACTTC | CASSQDRGTGAYEQYF
NA | NA | TRBJ1-6 | TRBV9 | TGTGCCAGCAGCCAGGGACTTATTAATTCACCCCTCCACTTT | CASSQGLINSPLHF
TRBD1 | NA | TRBJ2-7 | TRBV12-3/TRBV12-4 | TGTGCCAGCAGCCAAGAACGGTCGGGACAGGTCTCCTACGAGCAGTACTTC | CASSQERSGQVSYEQYF
NA | NA | TRBJ1-1 | TRBV7-9 | TGTGCCAGCAGCTTATTTCGTACTTCCCCCCAAATGAACACTGAAGCTTTCTTT | CASSLFRTSPQMNTEAFF
NA | few | TRBJ2-2 | TRBV25-1 | TGTGCCAGCAGGCAGACTAGTACCGGGGAGCTGTTTTTT | CASRQTSTGELFF
NA | many | TRBJ1-4 | TRBV7-2 | TGTGCCAGCAGCTTACGTGTCAGACCTAATGAAAAACTGTTTTTT | CASSLRVRPNEKLFF
NA | many | TRBJ2-7 | TRBV7-9 | TGTGCCAGCAGCTTAGAGGCAGGGCCCTACGAGCAGTACTTC | CASSLEAGPYEQYF
TRBD1 | NA | TRBJ1-6 | TRBV10-3 | TGTGCCATCAGTCCAGGGACAGCGGGAAATTCACCCCTCCACTTT | CAISPGTAGNSPLHF
NA | NA | TRBJ1-6 | TRBV25-1 | TGTGCCAGCAGTGGGGACCGCGGGAATTCACCCCCCCACTTT | CASSGDRGNSPPHF
NA | few | TRBJ1-1 | TRBV6-2/TRBV6-3 | TGTGCCAGCAGCATTGGCGTCGTACGGGCCACTGAAGCTTTCTTT | CASSIGVVRATEAFF
NA | few | TRBJ1-4 | TRBV19 | TGTGCCAGTAGTTTCAACTTTGCAACTAATGAAAAACTGTTTTTT | CASSFNFATNEKLFF
TRBD1 | NA | TRBJ1-2 | TRBV4-3 | TGCGCCAGCAGCCAAGATCCAGGACAGGGCGGCTACACCTTC | CASSQDPGQGGYTF
NA | many | TRBJ1-1 | TRBV29-1 | TGCAGCGTTGAAAGGACAACGAACACTGAAGCTTTCTTT | CSVERTTNTEAFF
NA | few | TRBJ1-5 | TRBV2 | TGTGCCAGCAGTGAGGGTTTCCAGAGATCTCAGCCCCAGCATTTT | CASSEGFQRSQPQHF
TRBD1 | few | TRBJ1-1 | TRBV2 | TGTGCCACAAGGGACAGGGGTCGGTCTGAAGCTTTCTTT | CATRDRGRSEAFF
NA | NA | TRBJ1-1 | TRBV5-1 | TGCGCCAGCAGCTTCACAGGCCCCATGAACACTGAAGCTTTCTTT | CASSFTGPMNTEAFF
NA | few | TRBJ2-3 | TRBV7-9 | TGTGCCAGCAGCTTAGAGCTGGGCACAGTATCAACGCAGTATTTT | CASSLELGTVSTQYF
NA | NA | TRBJ2-3 | TRBV24-1 | TGTGCCACCAGTGACAGGGGCACAGATACGCAGTATTTT | CATSDRGTDTQYF
TRBD2 | many | TRBJ2-5 | TRBV7-9 | TGTGCCAGCATCCAGACTAGCGGGGGGGCCGAGACCCAGTACTTC | CASIQTSGGAETQYF
TRBD1 | NA | TRBJ2-2 | TRBV25-1 | TGTGCCAGCAGCTCCTCGGACAGGGGCACCGGGGAGCTGTTTTTT | CASSSSDRGTGELFF
NA | NA | TRBJ2-7 | TRBV11-2 | TGTGCCAGTAGTATCAGTAAGAGTTCACCCCTCCACTTC | CASSISKSSPLHF